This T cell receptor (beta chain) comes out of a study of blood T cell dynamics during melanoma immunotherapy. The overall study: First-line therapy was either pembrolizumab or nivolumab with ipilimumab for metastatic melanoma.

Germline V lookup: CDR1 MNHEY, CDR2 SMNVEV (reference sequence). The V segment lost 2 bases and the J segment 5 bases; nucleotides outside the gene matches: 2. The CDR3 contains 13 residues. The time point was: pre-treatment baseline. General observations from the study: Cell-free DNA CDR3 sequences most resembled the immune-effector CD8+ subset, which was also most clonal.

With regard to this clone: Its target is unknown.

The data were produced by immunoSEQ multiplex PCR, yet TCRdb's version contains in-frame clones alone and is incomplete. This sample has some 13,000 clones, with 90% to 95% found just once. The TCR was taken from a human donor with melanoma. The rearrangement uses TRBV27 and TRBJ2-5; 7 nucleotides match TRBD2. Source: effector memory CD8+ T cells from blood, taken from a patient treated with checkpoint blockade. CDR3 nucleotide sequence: TGTGCCAGCAGTTTAGGGACTAAGGAGACCCAGTACTTC. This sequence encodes CASSLGTKETQYF.